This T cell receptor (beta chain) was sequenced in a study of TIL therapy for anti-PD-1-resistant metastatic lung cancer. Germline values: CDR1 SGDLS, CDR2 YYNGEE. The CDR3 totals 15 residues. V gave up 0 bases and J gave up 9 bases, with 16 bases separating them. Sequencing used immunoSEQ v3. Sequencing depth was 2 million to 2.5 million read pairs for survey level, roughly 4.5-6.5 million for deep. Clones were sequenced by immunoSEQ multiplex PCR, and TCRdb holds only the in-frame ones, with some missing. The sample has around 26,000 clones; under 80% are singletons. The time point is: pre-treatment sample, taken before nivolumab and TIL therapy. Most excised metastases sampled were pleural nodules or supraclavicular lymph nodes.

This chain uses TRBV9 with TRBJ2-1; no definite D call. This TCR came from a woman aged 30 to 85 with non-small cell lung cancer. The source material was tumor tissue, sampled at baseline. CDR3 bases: TGTGCCAGCAGCGTAGATCGAGCCCCGCTGGGTGAGCAGTTCTTC. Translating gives CASSVDRAPLGEQFF.